This T cell receptor beta chain appears in the sequencing data of a study of CD8 T cells in ankylosing spondylitis. Regarding the study as a whole: Within matched ankylosing spondylitis synovial fluid, disease-linked clones were reportedly significantly enriched. Some motif variants were previously reported in reactive arthritis synovial fluid and blood. The study identified a TCR beta motif of seven or eight highly homologous variants that appeared characteristic of ankylosing spondylitis blood. Within peripheral blood, clones linked to disease were CD8+ and relatively rare.

A note on this clonotype: Its specificity is unknown.

Making the TCR beta libraries involved quantitative 5'-RACE with molecular barcodes. TCRdb called the 5' RACE reads again in MiXCR, with one record for every CDR3 protein. Of about 800,000 distinct CDR3 sequences listed, approximately 12% are singletons. The sample consisted of blood, either unsorted or a sorted T cell fraction (not recorded which). This TCR derives from a male donor with ankylosing spondylitis.

Here the CDR3 reads CASSSGQGAREQYF. CDR3 sequence (DNA): TGTGCCAGCAGTTCCGGACAGGGGGCGCGAGAGCAGTACTTC. The chain is built from TRBV12-3 or TRBV12-4 and TRBJ2-7; 11 nucleotides align to TRBD1. J lost 7 bases, V lost 4 bases, and 6 bases had no gene match. CDR3 length: 14 amino acids.